This T cell receptor beta chain was observed in a study of T-cell memory formation after mild COVID-19. Trimming pared 1 base from V and 4 bases from J, leaving 10 bases between. The CDR3 runs to 14 residues. CDR1 SGHTA and CDR2 FQGNSA come from the germline V gene. TCRdb reprocessed the 5' RACE reads with MiXCR, giving one entry per CDR3 protein. The sample holds about 150,000 distinct CDR3 sequences, approximately 6% seen once. The V and J genes are TRBV7-2 and TRBJ1-2, with unresolved D. The sample taken for sequencing was PBMCs or a T cell subset sorted from them (not recorded which). The TCR was taken from an adult woman who had mild COVID-19 (a few samples of this study predate the infection). Cell type and time point are not known. This CDR3 is CASSLDPRSYGYTF. The CDR3 DNA reads TGTGCCAGCAGCTTAGATCCGAGGAGCTATGGCTACACCTTC.